This T cell receptor beta chain is from a study of control samples from healthy donors and cancer patients. The table came from immunoSEQ multiplex PCR; TCRdb's copy has only in-frame clones and leaves some out. The data show around 140,000 clones, with under 90% seen just once and about 7.6% held by the top ten. V was trimmed by 3 bases and J by 0 bases, leaving 8 bases between them. Germline CDR1 LNHDA, CDR2 SQIVND (reference sequence). The CDR3 is 14 amino acids. V usage is TRBV19 and J usage is TRBJ2-5; no definite D call. The sequencing sample was made of PBMCs. This receptor was identified in a man aged 50 to 59 with head and neck cancer. The CDR3 protein is CASSMGPYQETQYF. In nucleotides, the CDR3 is TGTGCCAGTAGTATGGGCCCGTACCAAGAGACCCAGTACTTC.